A single sample gave rise to the 3 T cell receptor beta chains below, sequenced in a study of CD8 T cells in ankylosing spondylitis. One entry per CDR3 protein results from TCRdb running MiXCR on the 5' RACE reads. The sample holds under 150,000 distinct CDR3 sequences; approximately 9.9% are singletons and the top ten take 2.5% to 3.5%. The sequencing sample was made of blood, either unsorted or a sorted T cell fraction (not recorded which). These receptors originate from a male donor with ankylosing spondylitis or in good health (not recorded which).

This clonotype was seen many times. J is TRBJ2-7 and V is TRBV27; perhaps D is TRBD1 or TRBD2 (5 bases each). Trimming removed 6 bases at V and 7 bases at J, with 19 bases between. This CDR3 is built from 14 residues. Germline-derived CDR1 and CDR2 are MNHEY and SMNVEV (reference sequence). DNA of the CDR3: TGTGCCAGCAGAAACCGGGGCTCATCGATGGAGCAGTACTTC. Protein product: CASRNRGSSMEQYF.

This clonotype was counted ten times or more. The chain employs TRBV12-3 or TRBV12-4 and TRBJ2-7; 7 positions agree with TRBD2. This CDR3 region has 15 residues. V was clipped by 3 bases and J by 0 bases; unmatched bases: 5. The CDR3: CASSFLAASSYEQYF. Here the CDR3 DNA reads TGTGCCAGCAGTTTCCTAGCGGCCAGCTCCTACGAGCAGTACTTC.

Ten or more counts support this clonotype. The V gene is TRBV5-1, the J gene TRBJ1-1; D might be TRBD1 (6 bases). V was pared by 4 bases and J by 4 bases, with 20 bases between. This CDR3 comprises 16 residues. Germline V gene lookup returns CDR1 SGHRS and CDR2 YFSETQ. The CDR3 DNA sequence: TGCGCCAGCAGCCGTGTGGTCCAGGGGCCGGCCACTGAAGCTTTCTTT. It is translated as CASSRVVQGPATEAFF.